This entry describes one T cell receptor beta chain. This specimen belongs to a study of blood T cell repertoires in COVID-19. The CDR3 totals 14 residues. The J segment lost 7 bases and the V segment lost 2 bases, leaving 5 bases of the junction unmatched. The germline V gene has CDR1 SGHTA and CDR2 FQGNSA. Sequencing was performed with immunoSEQ multiplex PCR; in TCRdb, only in-frame clones are kept and a portion is missing. The sample has roughly 100,000 clones; roughly 87% are singletons. This rearrangement joins TRBV7-2 to TRBJ2-1, with 7 bases aligning to TRBD1. The clonotype was recovered from a human donor in a cohort sampled during active COVID-19. Sequenced sample: peripheral blood. CDR3 sequence (DNA): TGTGCCAGCAGCTTATCAACAGGGGTAAATGAGCAGTTCTTC. Residues: CASSLSTGVNEQFF.